The following is a T cell receptor (beta chain) sequence with its context. The data stem from a study of blood T cell repertoires in COVID-19. Study as a whole: PBMCs, B-cell-depleted T cells, or T cells were the source of the cDNA or gDNA that made up the material.

Method: immunoSEQ multiplex PCR; TCRdb's copy keeps in-frame clones and lacks some. In the table there are 270,000 or so clones, roughly 84% of which are singletons. Trimming stripped 3 bases from V and 0 bases from J, with 8 bases between. Germline loops: CDR1 WNHNN, CDR2 SYGVQD (reference sequence). This CDR3 comprises 14 residues. The chain is built from TRBV10-1 and TRBJ1-1; D ambiguous. The sequenced material came from peripheral blood. The receptor was derived from a woman under 30 with acute or convalescent COVID-19. Written as DNA, the CDR3 is TGCGCCAGCAGTGAAGGCAGGTTGAACACTGAAGCTTTCTTT. It specifies CASSEGRLNTEAFF.